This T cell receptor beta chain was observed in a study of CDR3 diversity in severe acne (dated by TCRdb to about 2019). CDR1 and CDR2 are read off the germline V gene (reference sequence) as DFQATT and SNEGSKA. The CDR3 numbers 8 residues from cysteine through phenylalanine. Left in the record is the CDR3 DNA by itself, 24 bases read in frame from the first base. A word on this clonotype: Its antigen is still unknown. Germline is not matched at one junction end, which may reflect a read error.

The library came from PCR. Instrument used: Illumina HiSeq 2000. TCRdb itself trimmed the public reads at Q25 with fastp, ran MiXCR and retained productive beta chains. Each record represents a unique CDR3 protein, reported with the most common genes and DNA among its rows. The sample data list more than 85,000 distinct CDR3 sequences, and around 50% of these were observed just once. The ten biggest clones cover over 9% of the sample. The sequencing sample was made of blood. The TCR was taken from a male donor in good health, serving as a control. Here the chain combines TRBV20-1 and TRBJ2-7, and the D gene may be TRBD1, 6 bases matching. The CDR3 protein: CSGTPPFF. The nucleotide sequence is TGCAGCGGGACACCACCTTTCTTC.